The next 23 T cell receptor beta chains were all read from a single sample in a study of memory CD4+ T cells and cytomegalovirus serostatus. The repertoire was sequenced with immunoSEQ multiplex PCR; TCRdb's copy has only in-frame clones and lacks some. The sample consists of approximately 45,000 clones, approximately 81% of them appearing once. Single viable CD3+CD4+CD8-CD45RO+ cells were sorted as the memory CD4+ T cells. Sequenced: memory CD4+ T cells from blood. These TCRs come from an adult in good health and CMV-seronegative.

The V gene is TRBV2, the J gene TRBJ2-7, with D hard to call. The CDR3 is 12 amino acids. CDR1 is SNHLY and CDR2 is FYNNEI in the germline V gene. V gave up 6 bases and J gave up 5 bases, with 11 bases separating them. CDR3 loop: CASRLEADEQYF. In DNA, the CDR3 is TGTGCCAGCAGACTGGAAGCTGACGAGCAGTACTTC.

This clone was observed once. This chain joins TRBV2 and TRBJ1-2; 9 nucleotides line up with TRBD1. CDR3 length: 15 amino acids. V lost 3 bases, J lost 7 bases, and 9 bases stayed unmatched. Germline V lookup: CDR1 SNHLY, CDR2 FYNNEI. The CDR3 is CASSDSGQGSRGYTF. The DNA of the CDR3 is TGTGCCAGCAGTGATAGTGGACAGGGGTCTCGTGGCTACACCTTC.

V and J are TRBV7-2 and TRBJ2-2; D is undetermined. V shed 1 base and J shed 4 bases, with 7 bases lying between them. This CDR3 is 14 amino acids long. Germline loops: CDR1 SGHTA, CDR2 FQGNSA. The CDR3, as DNA: TGTGCCAGCAGCTTAGTTCTCAGCACCGGGGAGCTGTTTTTT. Translated: CASSLVLSTGELFF.

The V gene is TRBV2, the J gene TRBJ2-5; TRBD1 matches at 8 bases. The germline V gene encodes CDR1 SNHLY and CDR2 FYNNEI. V lost 6 bases and J lost 7; bases outside the gene matches: 10. The CDR3 totals 14 residues. DNA of the CDR3: TGTGCCAGCAGCTCCGACAGGGGAGAGCGGACCCAGTACTTC. It encodes CASSSDRGERTQYF.

The J gene is TRBJ2-6, the V gene TRBV13; D is possibly TRBD1 (5 bases). The CDR3 runs to 15 residues. Trimming pared 2 bases from V and 3 bases from J, leaving 8 bases between. Germline-derived CDR1 and CDR2 are PRHDT and FYEKMQ (reference sequence). In nucleotides, the CDR3 is TGTGCCAGCAGCTTACAGGGCTTTGGGGCCAACGTCCTGACTTTC. This encodes CASSLQGFGANVLTF.

The gene calls are TRBV7-6 and TRBJ2-3; a possible D gene is TRBD2 (6 bases). CDR1 SGHVS and CDR2 FNYEAQ come from the germline V gene. The CDR3 is 18 amino acids. V dropped 2 bases and J dropped 2 bases, with 20 bases sitting between them. Written as DNA, the CDR3 is TGTGCCAGCAGCTTAAGGATGCGGGACCACACCTCCACAGATACGCAGTATTTT. Encoded protein: CASSLRMRDHTSTDTQYF. The full variable domain, completed using reference TRBV7-6 and TRBJ2-3, is GAGVSQSPRYKVTKRGQDVALRCDPISGHVSLYWYRQALGQGPEFLTYFNYEAQQDKSGLPNDRFSAERPEGSISTLTIQRTEQRDSAMYRCASSLRMRDHTSTDTQYFGPGTRLTVL.

The rearrangement links TRBV18 to TRBJ1-5, with no clear D. The V and J ends lost 3 bases and 2 bases respectively, with 11 bases between them. CDR3 length: 15 residues. CDR1 is KGHSH and CDR2 is LQKENI in the germline V gene. CDR3 amino acids: CASSPAAGGNQPQHF. The DNA of the CDR3 is TGTGCCAGCTCACCGGCGGCGGGTGGCAATCAGCCCCAGCATTTT.

V usage is TRBV6-1 and J usage is TRBJ1-5, with a weak D call TRBD1 (6 bases). This CDR3 comprises 15 residues. The V gene's germline CDR1 is MNHNS and CDR2 SASEGT. V lost 3 bases, J lost 1 base, and 10 bases lay in between. Here the CDR3 reads CASSERTVSNQPQHF. CDR3 in DNA: TGTGCCAGCAGTGAGCGGACAGTAAGCAATCAGCCCCAGCATTTT.

This clone appeared a single time. The rearrangement links TRBV27 to TRBJ1-5; D is unresolved. V lost 4 bases and J lost 4, with 8 bases in between. Germline V CDR1 and CDR2: MNHEY, SMNVEV (reference sequence). The CDR3 is 13 residues long. Written as DNA, the CDR3 is TGTGCCAGCAGTTCCTCCCCAAATCAGCCCCAGCATTTT. Protein: CASSSSPNQPQHF.

The chain links TRBV4-2 to TRBJ2-3; TRBD1 is a possible D gene (6 bases). The CDR3 has 17 amino acids. The germline CDR1 and CDR2 sequences are LGHNA and YNFKEQ. V was shortened by 2 bases and J by 2 bases, with 17 bases between the two germline ends. The CDR3 loop is CASSQRGGGGYTDTQYF. The CDR3 DNA sequence: TGTGCCAGCAGCCAAAGGGGTGGGGGCGGATACACAGATACGCAGTATTTT.

This sequence joins TRBV7-3 and TRBJ1-1; 9 nucleotides align to TRBD1. This CDR3 has 16 residues. Trimming at V came to 5 bases and at J to 4 bases, leaving 11 bases not matched to a gene. Germline loops: CDR1 SGHTA, CDR2 FQGTGA. CDR3 DNA sequence: TGTGCCAGCAGCATGACCGGGACAGGGATGGCCACTGAAGCTTTCTTT. It specifies CASSMTGTGMATEAFF.

The rearrangement joins TRBV6-6 to TRBJ2-7, with 7 positions matching TRBD2. The CDR3 contains 12 residues. V gave up 4 bases and J gave up 6 bases; unmatched junction bases: 3. CDR1 is MNHNY, CDR2 SVGAGI, per germline (reference sequence). The CDR3 bases are TGTGCCAGCAGTTGGACTAGTGGCGAGCAGTACTTC. Residues: CASSWTSGEQYF.

The V gene is TRBV19, the J gene TRBJ1-2; tentatively, D is TRBD1 (5 bases). Germline V CDR1 and CDR2: LNHDA, SQIVND (reference sequence). Trimming shortened V by 1 base and J by 4 bases, and 10 bases separated the two germline ends. This CDR3 has 14 amino acids. Here the CDR3 reads CASSIADTGYGYTF. The CDR3 coding sequence is TGTGCCAGTAGTATAGCAGACACAGGCTATGGCTACACCTTC.

The chain has TRBV20-1 and TRBJ2-1, with D perhaps TRBD1 or TRBD2 (5 bases each). This CDR3 region has 10 residues. Germline CDR1 DFQATT, CDR2 SNEGSKA (reference sequence). The germline V and J ends were trimmed by 3 bases and 8 bases, with 5 bases remaining between them. This CDR3 is CSARGDEQFF. In nucleotides, the CDR3 is TGCAGTGCTAGGGGGGATGAGCAGTTCTTC.

The V call is TRBV15, the J call TRBJ1-1; D is possibly TRBD1 (5 bases). The CDR3 extends over 15 amino acids. Trimming removed 0 bases at V and 3 bases at J, with 11 bases between. Germline V gene lookup returns CDR1 LNHNV and CDR2 YYDKDF (reference sequence). DNA for the CDR3: TGTGCCACCAGCAGAGATATACAGGTATACACTGAAGCTTTCTTT. It yields the protein CATSRDIQVYTEAFF.

In its sample, this clone was seen a few times. The V gene is TRBV5-1, the J gene TRBJ1-4; TRBD1 is a possible D gene (6 bases). The CDR3 sequence is 13 residues long. V was shortened by 0 bases and J by 8 bases, with 8 bases between the two germline ends. Per germline, CDR1 SGHRS and CDR2 YFSETQ. This CDR3 is CASSLGDREKLFF. The DNA of the CDR3 is TGCGCCAGCAGCTTGGGAGACAGGGAAAAACTGTTTTTT.

This clone was detected only a few times. The rearrangement uses TRBV5-5 and TRBJ2-1, with 8 bases that match TRBD1. The V and J ends lost 1 base and 5 bases, in that order; junction bases with no gene match: 2. Germline V gene lookup returns CDR1 SGHKS and CDR2 YYEKEE (reference sequence). This CDR3 is built from 14 residues. The CDR3 reads CASSLRQGHNEQFF. The CDR3 DNA reads as TGTGCCAGCAGCTTGAGACAGGGGCACAATGAGCAGTTCTTC.

This chain joins TRBV2 and TRBJ2-1; D uncertain. CDR3 length equals 12 residues. The V gene lost 0 bases and the J gene lost 8 bases, with 5 bases spanning the gap. Germline CDR1 SNHLY, CDR2 FYNNEI. Here the CDR3 reads CASSEALHEQFF. The CDR3 DNA reads TGTGCCAGCAGTGAAGCGCTTCATGAGCAGTTCTTC.

V is TRBV6-1 and J is TRBJ2-7, with D perhaps matching TRBD1 (6 bases). The germline V gene encodes CDR1 MNHNS and CDR2 SASEGT. V lost 2 bases, J lost 6 bases, and 11 bases lay in between. This CDR3 is 13 amino acids long. The chain's CDR3 is CASSEMDSREQYF. The CDR3 DNA reads TGTGCCAGCAGTGAAATGGACAGCCGCGAGCAGTACTTC.

This chain connects TRBV7-2 to TRBJ2-1; 8 positions agree with TRBD2. The CDR3 length is 15 residues. The ends lost 1 base at V and 1 base at J; junction bases unmatched: 0. The germline gives CDR1 SGHTA, CDR2 FQGNSA. CDR3 in amino acids: CASSLGGRSYNEQFF. As DNA, the CDR3 is TGTGCCAGCAGCTTAGGCGGGAGGTCCTACAATGAGCAGTTCTTC.

The V call is TRBV5-6, the J call TRBJ1-2; D is possibly TRBD1 (6 bases). V shed 4 bases and J shed 3 bases, with 16 bases lying between them. From germline, CDR1 is SGHDT and CDR2 YYEEEE. The CDR3 totals 15 residues. This CDR3 reads CASSAGTHPYYGYTF. CDR3 DNA: TGTGCCAGCAGCGCCGGGACACATCCCTACTATGGCTACACCTTC. Full variable domain (rest looked up from reference TRBV5-6 and TRBJ1-2): DAGVTQSPTHLIKTRGQQVTLRCSPKSGHDTVSWYQQALGQGPQFIFQYYEEEERQRGNFPDRFSGHQFPNYSSELNVNALLLGDSALYLCASSAGTHPYYGYTFGSGTRLTVV.

The chain has TRBV7-8 and TRBJ2-3, with 15 nucleotides matching TRBD2. The CDR3 is 15 amino acids. V was clipped by 6 bases and J by 5 bases; unmatched bases: 3. Per the germline V gene, CDR1 is SGHVS and CDR2 is FQNEAQ. In nucleotides, the CDR3 is TGTGCCAGCAGGGGACTAGCGGGAGGTGGAGATACGCAGTATTTT. Translation: CASRGLAGGGDTQYF.

The chain is built from TRBV20-1 and TRBJ2-7; 8 bases align to TRBD1. In germline, CDR1 is DFQATT, CDR2 SNEGSKA (reference sequence). V lost 7 bases, J lost 6 bases, and 5 bases stayed unmatched. There are 11 residues in the CDR3. CDR3 sequence: CSVDRGSEQYF. DNA of the CDR3: TGCAGTGTAGACAGGGGAAGCGAGCAGTACTTC.